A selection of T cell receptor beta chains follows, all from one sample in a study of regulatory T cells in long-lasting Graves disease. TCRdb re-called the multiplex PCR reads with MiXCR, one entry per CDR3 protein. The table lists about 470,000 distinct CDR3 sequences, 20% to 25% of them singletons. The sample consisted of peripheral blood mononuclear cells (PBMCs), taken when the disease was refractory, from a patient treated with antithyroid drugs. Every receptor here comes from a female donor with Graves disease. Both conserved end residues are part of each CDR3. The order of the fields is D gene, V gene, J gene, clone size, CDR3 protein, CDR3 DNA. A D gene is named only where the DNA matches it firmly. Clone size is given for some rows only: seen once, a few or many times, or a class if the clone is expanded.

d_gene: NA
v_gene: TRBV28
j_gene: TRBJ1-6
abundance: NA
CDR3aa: CASSLGSAGKIVPLHF
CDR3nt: TGTGCCAGCAGTTTAGGATCGGCAGGGAAGATCGTACCCCTCCACTTT

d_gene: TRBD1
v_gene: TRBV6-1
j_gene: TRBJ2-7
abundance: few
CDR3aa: CASSGRQGVNYEQYF
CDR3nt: TGTGCCAGCAGTGGCCGACAGGGGGTAAATTACGAGCAGTACTTC

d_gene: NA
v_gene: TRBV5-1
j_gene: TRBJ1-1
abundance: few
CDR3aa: CASSFGTGTEAFF
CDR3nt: TGCGCCAGCAGCTTTGGAACGGGCACTGAAGCTTTCTTT

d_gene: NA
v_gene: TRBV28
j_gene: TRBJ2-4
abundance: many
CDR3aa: CASSLQGQNIQYF
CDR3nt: TGTGCCAGCAGTTTACAGGGCCAAAACATTCAGTACTTC

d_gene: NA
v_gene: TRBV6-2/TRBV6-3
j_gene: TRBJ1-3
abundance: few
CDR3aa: CASSYPTAVGTIYF
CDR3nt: TGTGCCAGCAGTTACCCGACAGCGGTGGGCACCATATATTTT

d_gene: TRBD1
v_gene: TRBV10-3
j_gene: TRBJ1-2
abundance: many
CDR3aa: CAISGSGTGDLYGYTF
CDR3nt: TGTGCCATCAGTGGGAGCGGGACAGGGGACCTCTATGGCTACACCTTC

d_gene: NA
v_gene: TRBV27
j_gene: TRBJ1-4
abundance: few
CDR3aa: CASSLRVSEKLFF
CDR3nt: TGTGCCAGCAGTTTAAGGGTTTCGGAAAAACTGTTTTTT

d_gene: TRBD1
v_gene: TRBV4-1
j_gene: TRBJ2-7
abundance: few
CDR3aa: CASSQEQGYEQYF
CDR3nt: TGCGCCAGCAGCCAAGAACAGGGGTACGAGCAGTACTTC

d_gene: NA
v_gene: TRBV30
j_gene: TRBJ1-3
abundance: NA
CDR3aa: CSLDGGSGNTIYF
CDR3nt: TGTTCCTTGGACGGCGGCTCTGGAAACACCATATATTTT

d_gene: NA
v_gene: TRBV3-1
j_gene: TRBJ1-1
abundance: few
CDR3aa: CASSQAGRGTEAFF
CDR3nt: TGTGCCAGCAGCCAGGCCGGGCGGGGGACTGAAGCTTTCTTT

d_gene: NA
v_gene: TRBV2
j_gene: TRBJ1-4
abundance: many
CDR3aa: CASSPDGDEKLFF
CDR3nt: TGTGCCAGCAGCCCCGACGGAGATGAAAAACTGTTTTTT

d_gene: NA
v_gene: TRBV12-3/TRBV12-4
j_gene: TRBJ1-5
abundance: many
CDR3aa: CASSPPGGVGQPQHF
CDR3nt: TGTGCCAGCAGCCCCCCCGGCGGGGTCGGTCAGCCCCAGCATTTT

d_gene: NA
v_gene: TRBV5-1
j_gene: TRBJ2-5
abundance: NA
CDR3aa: CASSLGTSSQETQYF
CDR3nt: TGCGCCAGCAGCTTGGGCACTAGCTCTCAAGAGACCCAGTACTTC

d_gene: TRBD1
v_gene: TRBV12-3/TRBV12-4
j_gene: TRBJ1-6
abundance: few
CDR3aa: CASSSQTGGTVNSPLHF
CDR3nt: TGTGCCAGCAGTTCCCAGACAGGGGGGACGGTTAATTCACCCCTCCACTTT

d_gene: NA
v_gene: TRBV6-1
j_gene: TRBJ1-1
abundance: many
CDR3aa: CASSELPSQNTEAFF
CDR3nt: TGTGCCAGCAGTGAACTACCGTCTCAGAACACTGAAGCTTTCTTT

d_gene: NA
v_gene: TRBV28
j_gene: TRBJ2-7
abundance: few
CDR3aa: CASRIGPSRENEQYF
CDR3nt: TGTGCCAGCAGGATTGGGCCTAGCCGGGAGAACGAGCAGTACTTC

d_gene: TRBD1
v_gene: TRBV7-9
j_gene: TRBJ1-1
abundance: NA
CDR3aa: CASSPWDSRNTEAFF
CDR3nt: TGTGCCAGCAGCCCGTGGGACAGCAGGAACACTGAAGCTTTCTTT

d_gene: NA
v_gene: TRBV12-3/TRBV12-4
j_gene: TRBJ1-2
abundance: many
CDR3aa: CASSLYPQPKNYGYTF
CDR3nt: TGTGCCAGCAGTTTATACCCGCAGCCGAAGAACTATGGCTACACCTTC

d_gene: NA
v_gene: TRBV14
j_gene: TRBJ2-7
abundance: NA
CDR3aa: CASSHFPTEQYF
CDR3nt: TGTGCCAGCAGCCACTTTCCTACCGAGCAGTACTTC

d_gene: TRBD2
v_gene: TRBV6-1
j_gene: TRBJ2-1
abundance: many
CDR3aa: CASDSGRGDNEQFF
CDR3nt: TGTGCCAGCGATAGCGGGAGGGGGGACAATGAGCAGTTCTTC

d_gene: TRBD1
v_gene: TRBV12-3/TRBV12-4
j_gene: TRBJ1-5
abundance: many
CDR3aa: CASSMGTGVHPQHF
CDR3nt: TGTGCCAGCAGTATGGGGACAGGGGTTCACCCCCAGCATTTT

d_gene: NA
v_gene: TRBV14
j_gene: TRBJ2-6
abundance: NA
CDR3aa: CASSPWAGANVLTF
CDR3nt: TGTGCCAGCAGCCCCTGGGCTGGGGCCAACGTCCTGACTTTC

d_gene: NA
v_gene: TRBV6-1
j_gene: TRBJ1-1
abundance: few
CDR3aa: CASRHPRGFGTEAFF
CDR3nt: TGTGCCAGCAGACACCCGCGGGGGTTTGGCACTGAAGCTTTCTTT

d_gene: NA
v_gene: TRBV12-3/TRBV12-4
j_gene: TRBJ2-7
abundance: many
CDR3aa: CASSLSPGEYEQYF
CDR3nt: TGTGCCAGCAGTTTGTCGCCTGGGGAGTACGAGCAGTACTTC

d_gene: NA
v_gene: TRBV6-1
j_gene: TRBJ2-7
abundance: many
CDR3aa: CASKTAVPGEQYF
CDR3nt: TGTGCCAGCAAAACAGCGGTGCCTGGGGAGCAGTACTTC

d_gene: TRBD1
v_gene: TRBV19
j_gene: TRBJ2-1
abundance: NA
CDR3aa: CASSIEGQGEYNEQFF
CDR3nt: TGTGCCAGTAGTATAGAAGGCCAGGGGGAGTACAATGAGCAGTTCTTC

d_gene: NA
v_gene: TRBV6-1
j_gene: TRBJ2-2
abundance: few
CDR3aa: CASRLQENTGELFF
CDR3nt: TGTGCCAGCAGACTACAGGAGAACACCGGGGAGCTGTTTTTT

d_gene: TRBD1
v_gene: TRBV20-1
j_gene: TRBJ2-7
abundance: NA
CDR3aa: CSAAKGGPYEQYF
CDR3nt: TGCAGTGCCGCCAAAGGGGGCCCCTACGAGCAGTACTTC

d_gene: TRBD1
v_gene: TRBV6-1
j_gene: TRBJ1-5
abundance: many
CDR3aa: CASAGTGGLVNQPQHF
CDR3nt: TGTGCCAGCGCCGGGACAGGGGGCCTTGTCAATCAGCCCCAGCATTTT

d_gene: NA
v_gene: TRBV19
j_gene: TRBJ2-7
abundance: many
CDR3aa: CASSFSGDRAYEQYF
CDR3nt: TGTGCCAGTAGTTTCTCAGGGGACCGCGCCTACGAGCAGTACTTC

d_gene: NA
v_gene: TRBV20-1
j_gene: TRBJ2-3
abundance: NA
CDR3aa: CSASISGSDTQYF
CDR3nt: TGCAGTGCTAGTATTTCAGGTTCAGATACGCAGTATTTT

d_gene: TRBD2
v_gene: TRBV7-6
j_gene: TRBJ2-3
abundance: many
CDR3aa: CASSPGGTDTQYF
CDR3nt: TGTGCCAGCAGCCCCGGGGGGACAGATACGCAGTATTTT

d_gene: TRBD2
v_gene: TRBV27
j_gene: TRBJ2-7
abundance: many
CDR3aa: CASSLAGGREGEQYF
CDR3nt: TGTGCCAGCAGTTTAGCGGGAGGCCGGGAGGGTGAGCAGTACTTC

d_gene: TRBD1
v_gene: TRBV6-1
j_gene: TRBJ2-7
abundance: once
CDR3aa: CASSGTGDYHEQYF
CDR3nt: TGTGCCAGCAGCGGGACAGGGGACTACCACGAGCAGTACTTC

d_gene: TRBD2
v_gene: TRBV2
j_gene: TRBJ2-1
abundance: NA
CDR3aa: CASGGEGVNEQFF
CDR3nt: TGTGCCAGCGGCGGGGAGGGCGTCAATGAGCAGTTCTTC

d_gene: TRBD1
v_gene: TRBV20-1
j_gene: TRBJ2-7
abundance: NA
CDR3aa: CGASDPSDRIPYEQYF
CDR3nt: TGCGGTGCTAGTGACCCGTCGGACAGGATTCCCTACGAGCAGTACTTC

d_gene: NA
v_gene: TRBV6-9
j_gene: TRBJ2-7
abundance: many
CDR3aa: CASSYWGGRYEQYF
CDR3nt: TGTGCCAGCAGTTATTGGGGAGGTCGCTACGAGCAGTACTTC

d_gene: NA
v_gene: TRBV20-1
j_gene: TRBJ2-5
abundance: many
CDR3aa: CSALSYQETQYF
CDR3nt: TGCAGTGCGCTAAGTTACCAAGAGACCCAGTACTTC

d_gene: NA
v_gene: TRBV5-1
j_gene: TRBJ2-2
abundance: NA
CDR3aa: CASSSHGELFF
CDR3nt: TGCGCCAGCAGCTCCCACGGGGAGCTGTTTTTT

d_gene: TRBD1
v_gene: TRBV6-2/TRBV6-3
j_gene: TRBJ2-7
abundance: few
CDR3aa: CASSYSTGKYEQYF
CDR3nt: TGTGCCAGCAGTTACTCGACAGGGAAATACGAGCAGTACTTC

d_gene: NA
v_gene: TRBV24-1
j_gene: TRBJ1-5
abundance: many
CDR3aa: CATSVSGEGNQPQHF
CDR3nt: TGTGCCACCAGTGTGAGCGGGGAGGGGAATCAGCCCCAGCATTTT

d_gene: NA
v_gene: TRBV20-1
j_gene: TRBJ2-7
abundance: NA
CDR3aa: CSAASDSSFYEQYF
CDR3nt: TGCAGTGCCGCCTCGGACAGCTCTTTCTACGAGCAGTACTTC

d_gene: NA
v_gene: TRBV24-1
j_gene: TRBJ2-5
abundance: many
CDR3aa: CATSDPRTDKETQYF
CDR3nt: TGTGCCACCAGTGATCCCCGGACGGACAAAGAGACCCAGTACTTC

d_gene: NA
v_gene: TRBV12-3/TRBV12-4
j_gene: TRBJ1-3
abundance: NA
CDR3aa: CASTQTTSSGNTIYF
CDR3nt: TGTGCCAGCACCCAGACCACGAGCTCTGGAAACACCATATATTTT

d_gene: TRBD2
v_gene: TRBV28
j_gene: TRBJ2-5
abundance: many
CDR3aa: CSTLAGVTKTQYF
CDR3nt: TGTTCTACGCTAGCGGGAGTGACAAAGACCCAGTACTTC

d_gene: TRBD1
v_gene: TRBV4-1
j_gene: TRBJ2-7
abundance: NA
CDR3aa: CASSPRGGTGTGDYEQYF
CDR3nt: TGCGCCAGCAGCCCCCGAGGGGGAACCGGGACAGGGGACTACGAGCAGTACTTC

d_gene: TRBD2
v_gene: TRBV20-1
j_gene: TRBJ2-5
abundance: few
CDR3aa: CSARDGQGGETQYF
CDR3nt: TGCAGTGCTAGAGATGGTCAGGGAGGGGAGACCCAGTACTTC

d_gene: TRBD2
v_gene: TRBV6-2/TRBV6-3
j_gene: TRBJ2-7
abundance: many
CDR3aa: CASSPLGLAGAPYEQYF
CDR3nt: TGTGCCAGCAGTCCCCTGGGACTAGCGGGAGCCCCCTACGAGCAGTACTTC

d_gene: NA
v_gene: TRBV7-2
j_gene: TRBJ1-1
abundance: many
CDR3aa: CASSRRVGEGTEAFF
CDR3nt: TGTGCCAGCAGCCGACGAGTGGGAGAAGGGACTGAAGCTTTCTTT

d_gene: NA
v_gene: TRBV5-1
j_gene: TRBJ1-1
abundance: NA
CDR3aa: CASSAAPGALEAFF
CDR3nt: TGCGCCAGCAGCGCAGCGCCGGGAGCACTTGAAGCTTTCTTT

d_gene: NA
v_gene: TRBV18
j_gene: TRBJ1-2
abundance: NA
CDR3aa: CASSPDNANYGYTF
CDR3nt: TGTGCCAGCTCACCGGACAACGCTAACTATGGCTACACCTTC